This T cell receptor (beta chain) is from a study of T cell responses to AZD1222 COVID-19 vaccine. Whole-study findings and limits: Donors in the cohort were predominantly white British and more often female, and clonal diversity was possibly underestimated. Spike-specific TCR breadth and depth went up after people got two AZD1222 doses. Seropositive at baseline were only a handful of AZD1222 recipients.

Profiling relied on immunoSEQ multiplex PCR, and the TCRdb table lists in-frame clones only, not all of them. The sample consists of fewer than 100,000 clones, approximately 88% of them appearing once. The germline CDR1 and CDR2 sequences are LNHDA and SQIVND (reference sequence). J was trimmed by 2 bases and V by 7 bases; bases with no gene match: 5. The CDR3 sequence is 15 residues long. Second doses at about 4 or about 12 weeks were pooled. About this clone: The target antigen is unknown.

Sequencing used peripheral blood, obtained 28 days after the second AZD1222 dose. This sequence originates from an adult who received the AZD1222 COVID-19 vaccine. This chain uses TRBV19 with TRBJ2-3, with 11 bases identical to TRBD2. CDR3 nucleotide sequence: TGTGCCAGTAAGGGACTAGCGGAGTACACAGATACGCAGTATTTT. Its translation: CASKGLAEYTDTQYF.